This TCR beta chain was found in a study of blood T cell repertoires in COVID-19. Looking at the study overall: Whether acute or convalescent, the COVID-19 samples came from the United States, Italy and Spain. PBMCs, B-cell-depleted T cells, or T cells were the source of the cDNA or gDNA that made up the material.

The authors' processing: Using reference gene primer amplification, nucleated cell counts were estimated. Produced via immunoSEQ multiplex PCR; TCRdb's table is partial and in-frame only. V, J and clone size are those of that table, while D and trimming were read from the DNA. The sample records some 30,000 clones, 90% being singletons. The CDR3 is 14 amino acids. After removal of 8 bases from V and 6 bases from J, the junction contained 10 bases not matched to a gene. The germline gives CDR1 MRHNA, CDR2 SNTAGT. V is TRBV6-4 and J is TRBJ1-1; 9 nucleotides match TRBD1. Material for sequencing was peripheral blood. This TCR was recovered from a man in his 70s with active or convalescent COVID-19. The CDR3 DNA follows: TGTGCCAGCTCCGCCGGGACAGGGTCTTCTGAAGCTTTCTTT. Encoded protein: CASSAGTGSSEAFF.